The present entry profiles one T cell receptor beta chain with its context. The antigen is not known. The CDR3 extends over 15 amino acids. CDR1 and CDR2 (germline): SGHRS, YFSETQ. The data derive from a study of CXCR3-negative and CXCR3-positive naive CD8 T cells. Each CD8+ T cell subset was sorted in triplicate, over 250,000 cells each. The libraries of TRB cDNA were prepared using 5' RACE with UMI labels. After re-calling the 5' RACE reads, TCRdb lists one entry per CDR3 protein, DNA absent. The listing contains 37,000 or so distinct CDR3 sequences. General observations from the study: Comparably high diversity was seen in both naive subsets, and much lower diversity in memory CD8+ cells. Within a donor, both naive subsets shared TRBV-TRBJ usage, unlike memory cells.

The genes are TRBV5-1 and TRBJ2-1; the TCRdb D gene call, TRBD2, has no DNA to confirm it. Sequencing input: memory CD8+ T cells from blood. The receptor was isolated from a human donor in good health. Some clones in this sample may be carry-over from other donors' samples. CDR3 region: CASSLGIGGYNEQFF.